The clone carrying this T cell receptor beta chain has just a few counts. Each patient went into thyroid surgery without having received any treatment. TCRdb re-processed the PCR reads through MiXCR. Of some 40,000 clones in the sample, approximately 24% were seen once. The sample is drawn from a study of metastatic and nonmetastatic thyroid tumors. The germline CDR1 and CDR2 sequences are DFQATT and SNEGSKA (reference sequence). V lost 1 base to trimming and J lost 4 bases; unmatched junction nucleotides: 7. The CDR3 consists of 15 residues. The rearrangement links TRBV20-1 to TRBJ2-3; 8 bases map to TRBD1. The clonotype comes from a female donor with papillary thyroid cancer or a benign thyroid nodule (not recorded which). Some clones in this sample may be carry-over from other donors' samples. The specimen was tumor tissue. In nucleotides, the CDR3 is TGCAGTGCTAGAGGTGGCAGGGGGCGCGCAGATACGCAGTATTTT. Its protein is CSARGGRGRADTQYF.